This passage covers 3 T cell receptor beta chains from one sample sequenced in a study of blood T cell repertoires in COVID-19. Generated by immunoSEQ multiplex PCR, the TCRdb table keeps only in-frame clones and is missing some. Among some 100,000 clones listed, just under 80% were seen once. Sequencing was performed on peripheral blood. These receptors were taken from a man between 65 and 85 years old with active or convalescent COVID-19.

Points on this clone: One end of the junction is discordant with germline, which a read error may explain. The chain combines TRBV7-7 with TRBJ2-6; 8 bases line up with TRBD1. Germline-derived CDR1 and CDR2 are SSHAT and FNYEAQ (reference sequence). There are 17 residues in the CDR3. The CDR3 DNA is TGTGCTAGCAGCTCCGGGACAGGTCGCTCTGGGGCCAACGTCCTGACTTTC. Translation: CASSSGTGRSGANVLTF. The whole variable domain, remainder taken from reference TRBV7-7 and TRBJ2-6, is GAGVSQSPRYKVTKRGQDVTLRCDPISSHATLYWYQQALGQGPEFLTYFNYEAQPDKSGLPSDRFSAERPEGSISTLTIQRTEQRDSAMYRCASSSGTGRSGANVLTFGAGSRLTVL.

This clone is a singleton in its sample. The genes are TRBV15 and TRBJ1-2, with no clear D. With 1 base removed from V and 4 bases from J, the gap between germline ends came to 13 bases. Germline CDR1 and CDR2: LNHNV and YYDKDF (reference sequence). This CDR3 comprises 15 residues. The CDR3: CATSRAQPKGYGYTF. The CDR3 DNA is TGTGCCACCAGCAGAGCACAGCCCAAAGGCTATGGCTACACCTTC.

The chain carries TRBV18 and TRBJ2-6, with D perhaps TRBD1 (6 bases). The CDR3 is 14 amino acids. Germline assignment: CDR1 KGHSH and CDR2 LQKENI. The germline V and J ends were trimmed by 8 bases and 1 base, with 9 bases remaining between them. The CDR3 is CASRTGSGANVLTF. CDR3 DNA sequence: TGTGCCAGCCGTACAGGGTCTGGGGCCAACGTCCTGACTTTC. The whole variable domain, filled in from reference TRBV18 and TRBJ2-6, reads NAGVMQNPRHLVRRRGQEARLRCSPMKGHSHVYWYRQLPEEGLKFMVYLQKENIIDESGMPKERFSAEFPKEGPSILRIQQVVRGDSAAYFCASRTGSGANVLTFGAGSRLTVL.